A single sample is the source of the 28 T cell receptor beta chains below, sequenced in a study of blood T cell repertoires in COVID-19. Profiled with immunoSEQ multiplex PCR; TCRdb holds only in-frame clones, not every one. This table has roughly 18,000 clones, 91% appearing once. Sequencing input: peripheral blood. Source of these receptors: a human donor in a cohort sampled during active COVID-19.

CDR3 sequence (DNA): TGTGCCAGCAGTTACCCCCCAGGAGGAGATACGCAGTATTTT. This sequence encodes CASSYPPGGDTQYF. The chain combines TRBV6-5 with TRBJ2-3; perhaps TRBD2 as D (5 bases). Germline lookup yields CDR1 MNHEY and CDR2 SVGAGI. The CDR3 runs to 14 residues. Trimming stripped 2 bases from V and 5 bases from J, with 11 bases between.

This rearrangement joins TRBV11-2 to TRBJ2-1, with TRBD1 matching over 10 bases. Germline lookup yields CDR1 SGHAT and CDR2 FQNNGV. This CDR3 is 15 amino acids long. Losses at the gene ends were 5 bases for V and 5 bases for J; bases not matched to a gene: 6. The CDR3 reads CASSRGTGVHNEQFF. DNA for the CDR3: TGTGCCAGCAGCCGTGGGACAGGGGTCCACAATGAGCAGTTCTTC.

The rearrangement joins TRBV3-1 (or the pseudogene TRBV3-2) to TRBJ2-1; 10 bases align to TRBD1. V was clipped by 0 bases and J by 7 bases; unmatched bases: 9. In germline, CDR1 is LGHDT, CDR2 YNNKEL (reference sequence). The CDR3 is 17 residues long. The CDR3 region has the DNA TGTGCCAGCAGCCAAGATGGGAAGACAGGGGGCATAAATGAGCAGTTCTTC. Its protein is CASSQDGKTGGINEQFF.

The rearrangement uses TRBV2 and TRBJ1-5, with TRBD1 matching 8 bases. The length of the CDR3 is 16 residues. Germline CDR1 and CDR2: SNHLY and FYNNEI. Germline trimming cut 4 bases from V and 3 bases from J; bases unmatched to any gene: 8. The CDR3 here is CASSGSVDRVNQPQHF. The CDR3 coding sequence is TGTGCCAGCAGTGGTTCGGTGGACAGGGTCAATCAGCCCCAGCATTTT.

J is TRBJ2-5 and V is TRBV21-1; the D segment call TRBD2 is taken from the table without a DNA check. TRBV21-1 is annotated as a pseudogene. The CDR3 extends over 14 amino acids. This CDR3 is CASSVPGLQETQYF. The DNA of the CDR3 is TGTGCCAGCAGCGTACCGGGACTCCAAGAGACCCAGTACTTC.

This clone is a singleton in its sample. The rearrangement uses TRBV5-4 and TRBJ2-3, with D possibly matching TRBD2 (6 bases). The CDR3 loop spans 15 amino acids. The V end was cut by 6 bases, the J end by 1 base, with 15 bases between. Germline CDR1 is SGHNT and CDR2 is YYREEE (reference sequence). CDR3 loop: CASTRRSGGTDTQYF. CDR3 nucleotides: TGTGCCAGCACCAGGAGGTCGGGAGGCACAGATACGCAGTATTTT. Full variable domain (remainder filled in from reference TRBV5-4 and TRBJ2-3): ETGVTQSPTHLIKTRGQQVTLRCSSQSGHNTVSWYQQALGQGPQFIFQYYREEENGRGNFPPRFSGLQFPNYSSELNVNALELDDSALYLCASTRRSGGTDTQYFGPGTRLTVL.

The rearrangement links TRBV7-8 to TRBJ2-3, with 7 positions matching TRBD2. CDR1 and CDR2 from the germline V gene are SGHVS and FQNEAQ. This CDR3 is built from 15 residues. V trimming: 3 bases; J trimming: 1 base; junction bases outside the gene matches: 4. CDR3 sequence reads: CASSFYTSGTDTQYF. CDR3 DNA sequence: TGTGCCAGCAGCTTCTATACTAGCGGCACAGATACGCAGTATTTT.

The chain is built from TRBV7-2 and TRBJ2-7, with D maybe TRBD2 (5 bases). V lost 6 bases to trimming and J lost 6 bases, with 18 bases between them. Germline CDR1 and CDR2: SGHTA and FQGNSA. The CDR3 consists of 14 residues. Here the CDR3 DNA reads TGTGCCAGCAGGTCACTAGGGATGGGCTCCGAGCAGTACTTC. This encodes CASRSLGMGSEQYF.

The chain carries TRBV5-1 and TRBJ2-5, with 8 bases that match TRBD1. The J segment lost 2 bases and the V segment lost 4 bases, leaving 4 bases of the junction unmatched. The CDR3 runs 14 residues. Germline V gene data show CDR1 as SGHRS and CDR2 as YFSETQ. Here the CDR3 reads CASSLGTGQETQYF. CDR3 in DNA: TGCGCCAGCAGCCTCGGGACAGGTCAAGAGACCCAGTACTTC.

V and J are TRBV6-5 and TRBJ1-1; 10 positions match TRBD1. The germline V gene has CDR1 MNHEY and CDR2 SVGAGI. The CDR3 has 14 residues. The ends lost 6 bases at V and 7 bases at J; junction bases unmatched: 8. The CDR3 coding sequence is TGTGCCAGCAGGGACCGGGACAGGGGACATGAAGCTTTCTTT. It yields the protein CASRDRDRGHEAFF.

This clone is a singleton in its sample. V gene TRBV2 combines with J gene TRBJ2-3, with 7 bases lining up with TRBD2. The germline V gene encodes CDR1 SNHLY and CDR2 FYNNEI. V shed 6 bases and J 4 bases; nucleotides not matched to a gene: 16. The CDR3 totals 17 residues. DNA of the CDR3: TGTGCCAGCAGAGCCGGTTGGGGCGGGAGCGGGGCAGATACGCAGTATTTT. Protein sequence: CASRAGWGGSGADTQYF.

The gene calls are TRBV29-1 and TRBJ2-3; 10 bases line up with TRBD2. This CDR3 has 14 residues. After removal of 6 bases from V and 1 base from J, the junction contained 4 bases not matched to a gene. The germline V gene encodes CDR1 SQVTM and CDR2 ANQGSEA. CDR3 in amino acids: CSVSGGAGTDTQYF. The CDR3 bases are TGCAGCGTAAGCGGGGGGGCAGGCACAGATACGCAGTATTTT.

The CDR3: CASSVAGRHPDTQYF. DNA of the CDR3: TGTGCCAGCAGCGTAGCGGGTAGGCACCCAGATACGCAGTATTTT. J is TRBJ2-3 and V is TRBV9; D is ambiguous. CDR1 and CDR2 from the germline V gene are SGDLS and YYNGEE. CDR3 length: 15 amino acids. V lost 0 bases and J lost 4, with 12 bases in between.

This chain joins TRBV7-8 and TRBJ2-7, with D possibly TRBD1 on 5 matching bases. CDR1 and CDR2 (germline): SGHVS, FQNEAQ. The CDR3 runs to 14 residues. Deletions cut 4 bases from V and 0 bases from J, with 10 bases between. The CDR3 region has the DNA TGTGCCAGCAGCTCTTTTGACAGCTCCTACGAGCAGTACTTC. It yields the protein CASSSFDSSYEQYF.

The chain couples TRBV15 to TRBJ2-1; 10 bases align to TRBD2. Germline assignment: CDR1 LNHNV and CDR2 YYDKDF (reference sequence). The CDR3 runs to 15 residues. The trim removed 5 bases at V and 4 bases at J, leaving 5 bases unmatched. CDR3 bases: TGTGCCACCAGCCTAACTAGCGGGGTATACAATGAGCAGTTCTTC. Its translation is CATSLTSGVYNEQFF.

This chain joins TRBV28 and TRBJ2-7, with TRBD2 as a possible D gene (6 bases). Trimming cost V 7 bases and J 0 bases, with 13 bases left between them. Germline V lookup: CDR1 MDHEN, CDR2 SYDVKM. The CDR3 consists of 14 residues. The CDR3 spells CASIPHGSSYEQYF. CDR3 DNA: TGTGCCAGCATCCCCCACGGGAGCTCCTACGAGCAGTACTTC.

This sequence joins TRBV4-2 and TRBJ2-4; possible D gene TRBD1, 7 bases. V was clipped by 6 bases and J by 5 bases, with 17 bases between them. The germline gives CDR1 LGHNA, CDR2 YNFKEQ. The CDR3 contains 15 residues. The CDR3 here is CASSHPDREENIQYF. CDR3 DNA sequence: TGTGCCAGCAGTCATCCCGACAGGGAGGAAAACATTCAGTACTTC.

This chain uses TRBV7-9 with TRBJ2-1; tentatively, D is TRBD2 (6 bases). Germline V gene data show CDR1 as SEHNR and CDR2 as FQNEAQ (reference sequence). The CDR3 contains 18 residues. The V end lost 5 bases, the J end lost 0 bases, and 20 bases lay between the germline ends. The CDR3 DNA is TGTGCCAGCAGCCGGGGACTGTCTGCAGTTAGCTCCTACAATGAGCAGTTCTTC. Amino acids: CASSRGLSAVSSYNEQFF.

The chain is built from TRBV7-6 and TRBJ2-1, with D maybe TRBD2 (5 bases). CDR1 and CDR2 (germline): SGHVS, FNYEAQ. CDR3 length equals 15 residues. V was cut by 0 bases and J by 0 bases, with 6 bases left in between. CDR3 sequence reads: CASSLAGSSYNEQFF. CDR3 nucleotides: TGTGCCAGCAGCTTAGCGGGGAGCTCCTACAATGAGCAGTTCTTC.

CDR3 coding DNA: TGTGCCAGCAGTGCTAGCTCCCGTACGCAGTATTTT. Residues: CASSASSRTQYF. The chain is built from TRBV6-6 and TRBJ2-3; tentative D call: TRBD2 (5 bases). Looked up from germline, CDR1 is MNHNY and CDR2 is SVGAGI (reference sequence). The CDR3 has 12 amino acids. V lost 5 bases and J lost 8, with 11 bases in between.

This sequence joins TRBV1 and TRBJ2-2; no DNA check was done on the table's D call, TRBD2. TRBV1 is a recognized pseudogene. CDR3 length: 18 amino acids. CDR3: CTSSQDPGLAGGGGELFF. The DNA for the CDR3 is TGCACCAGCAGCCAAGATCCCGGACTAGCGGGAGGAGGAGGGGAGCTGTTTTTT.

The chain recombines TRBV18 with TRBJ2-7; TRBD1 matches 9 bases. V was clipped by 8 bases and J by 5 bases; unmatched bases: 4. The CDR3 sequence is 12 residues long. Germline V CDR1 and CDR2: KGHSH, LQKENI. CDR3 sequence (DNA): TGTGCCAGCCAGGGACAGGGTGACGAGCAGTACTTC. Translated: CASQGQGDEQYF.

The V gene is TRBV27, the J gene TRBJ1-5; D perhaps matches TRBD1 (5 bases). CDR1 and CDR2 (germline): MNHEY, SMNVEV (reference sequence). This CDR3 has 13 residues. With 3 bases removed from V and 5 bases from J, the gap between germline ends came to 8 bases. The CDR3 loop reads CASSFWGDQPQHF. CDR3 bases: TGTGCCAGCAGTTTTTGGGGGGATCAGCCCCAGCATTTT.

This chain joins TRBV2 and TRBJ2-1; 7 bases align to TRBD2. The CDR3 runs 15 residues. The germline V gene encodes CDR1 SNHLY and CDR2 FYNNEI. With 4 bases clipped from V and 1 base from J, the junction kept 4 bases outside the gene matches. The CDR3 DNA is TGTGCCAGCAGTGTGGGCGGGGGATCCTACAATGAGCAGTTCTTC. It codes for CASSVGGGSYNEQFF.

This sequence joins TRBV9 and TRBJ1-5; D gene ambiguous. Germline lookup yields CDR1 SGDLS and CDR2 YYNGEE. The length of the CDR3 is 15 residues. Between the trimmed V and J ends, which lost 3 bases and 3 bases, there was a span of 13 bases. For the CDR3, the DNA is TGTGCCAGCAGCGACGGTCCAGGCTCCAATCAGCCCCAGCATTTT. Its protein product is CASSDGPGSNQPQHF.

The rearrangement links TRBV5-1 to TRBJ2-5; TRBD2 might be the D (5 bases). Trimming left V 1 base short and J 4 bases short, with 8 bases between. The CDR3 covers 13 residues. Germline values: CDR1 SGHRS, CDR2 YFSETQ. This CDR3 reads CASSLFEGETQYF. The CDR3 DNA follows: TGCGCCAGCAGCTTGTTTGAGGGAGAGACCCAGTACTTC.

The chain carries TRBV5-1 and TRBJ2-5; perhaps TRBD1 as D (5 bases). Between the trimmed V and J ends, which lost 3 bases and 2 bases, there was a span of 14 bases. The CDR3 consists of 15 residues. Germline-derived CDR1 and CDR2 are SGHRS and YFSETQ. Written as DNA, the CDR3 is TGCGCCAGCAGCTCACAGGACACTCCTCAAGAGACCCAGTACTTC. It specifies CASSSQDTPQETQYF. The whole variable domain, remainder taken from reference TRBV5-1 and TRBJ2-5, is KAGVTQTPRYLIKTRGQQVTLSCSPISGHRSVSWYQQTPGQGLQFLFEYFSETQRNKGNFPGRFSGRQFSNSRSEMNVSTLELGDSALYLCASSSQDTPQETQYFGPGTRLLVL.

The chain links TRBV29-1 to TRBJ1-1, with 8 bases aligning to TRBD1. Per germline, CDR1 SQVTM and CDR2 ANQGSEA. The CDR3 spans 13 residues. J gave up 5 bases and V 5 bases, and 7 bases lay outside the gene matches. The CDR3 DNA reads as TGCAGCGTTCCCGGACAGGGAGTTACTGAAGCTTTCTTT. Amino acid sequence: CSVPGQGVTEAFF. The variable domain in full, completed from reference TRBV29-1 and TRBJ1-1, reads SAVISQKPSRDICQRGTSLTIQCQVDSQVTMMFWYRQQPGQSLTLIATANQGSEATYESGFVIDKFPISRPNLTFSTLTVSNMSPEDSSIYLCSVPGQGVTEAFFGQGTRLTVV.